The source of this T cell receptor (beta chain) is a study of cytomegalovirus exposure and HLA in healthy donors. About this clone itself: Its specificity is unknown.

Germline V gene data show CDR1 as SGHVS and CDR2 as FNYEAQ. Trimming at V came to 4 bases and at J to 1 base, leaving 9 bases not matched to a gene. The CDR3 sequence is 16 residues long. PCR employed 60 Vbeta and 13 Jbeta primers. Profiling relied on immunoSEQ multiplex PCR, and the TCRdb table lists in-frame clones only, not all of them. The sample shows fewer than 150,000 clones, 80% of them seen only once. Findings and limits, study-wide: Among TCR beta chains, those listed as cytomegalovirus-associated numbered some 160. More clonal expansion characterized HLA-associated TCR beta chains than equally common others in a later analysis. Roughly uniform sequencing depth across donors was assumed, possibly incorrectly.

The clonotype comes from a man between 40 and 49 years old in good health and CMV-seronegative. Input material: PBMCs. V usage is TRBV7-6 and J usage is TRBJ1-1, with TRBD1 matching 7 bases. Here the CDR3 reads CASSSGTGASNTEAFF. The CDR3 coding sequence is TGTGCCAGCAGCTCTGGAACAGGGGCCTCGAACACTGAAGCTTTCTTT.